This TCR beta chain was obtained from a study of blood T cell repertoires in COVID-19. Germline-derived CDR1 and CDR2 are SQVTM and ANQGSEA. This CDR3 is 13 amino acids long. Produced via immunoSEQ multiplex PCR; TCRdb's table is partial and in-frame only. The sample has approximately 390,000 clones, about 90% seen once. This clone was picked up one time. A junction boundary mismatches the germline segment, possibly from a read error. V usage is TRBV29-1 and J usage is TRBJ2-6, with D possibly matching TRBD1 (5 bases). This TCR came from a man aged 18 to 35 with active or convalescent COVID-19. Sequenced material: peripheral blood. For the CDR3, the DNA is TGCAGCGTTGGAGTCCGTGGGGCCAACGTGCTGACTTTC. Encoded protein: CSVGVRGANVLTF.